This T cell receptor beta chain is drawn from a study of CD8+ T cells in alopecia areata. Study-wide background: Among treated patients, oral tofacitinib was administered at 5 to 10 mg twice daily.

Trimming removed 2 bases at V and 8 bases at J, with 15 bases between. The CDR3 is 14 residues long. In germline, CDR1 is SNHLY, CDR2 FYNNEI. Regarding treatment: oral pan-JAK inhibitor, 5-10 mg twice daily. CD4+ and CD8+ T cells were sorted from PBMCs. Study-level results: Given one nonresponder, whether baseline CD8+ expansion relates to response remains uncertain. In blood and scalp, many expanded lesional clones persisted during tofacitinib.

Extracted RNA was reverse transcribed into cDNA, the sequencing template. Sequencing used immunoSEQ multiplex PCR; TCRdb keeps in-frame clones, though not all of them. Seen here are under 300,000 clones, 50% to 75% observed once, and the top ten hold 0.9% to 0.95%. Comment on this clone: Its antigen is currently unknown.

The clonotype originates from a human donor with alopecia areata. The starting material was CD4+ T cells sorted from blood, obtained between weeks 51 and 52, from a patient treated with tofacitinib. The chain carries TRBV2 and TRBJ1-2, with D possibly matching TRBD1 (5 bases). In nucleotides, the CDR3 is TGTGCCAGCAGTGAATTCCCGGGGGAACTAGGCTACACCTTC. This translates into CASSEFPGELGYTF.